This entry concerns a single T cell receptor (beta chain). This table comes from immunoSEQ multiplex PCR, and its TCRdb copy is limited to in-frame clones, with some not included. Seen here are around 83,000 clones, roughly 93% observed once, and the top ten hold roughly 1.2%. The sample belongs to a study of control samples from healthy donors and cancer patients. The CDR3 contains 17 residues. The germline V gene has CDR1 MNHNY and CDR2 SVGAGI (reference sequence). V trimming: 5 bases; J trimming: 5 bases; junction bases outside the gene matches: 13. The clonotype comes from a woman aged 40 to 49 with lung cancer. This chain joins TRBV6-6 and TRBJ2-3; 10 bases align to TRBD2. What was sequenced was PBMCs. CDR3 region: CASSPSTSGAWGDTQYF. The CDR3, as DNA: TGTGCCAGCAGTCCGTCTACTAGCGGGGCTTGGGGAGATACGCAGTATTTT.